What follows are 21 T cell receptor beta chains derived from one specimen sequenced in a study of cytomegalovirus exposure and HLA in healthy donors. The PCR contained 60 Vbeta and 13 Jbeta primers. Assay: immunoSEQ multiplex PCR; the TCRdb copy retains only in-frame clones and omits some. Of about 80,000 clones listed, roughly 80% are singletons. Sequencing input: PBMCs. Source of these receptors: a middle-aged woman in good health and CMV-seronegative.

The chain carries TRBV5-1 and TRBJ2-7; 9 nucleotides agree with TRBD1. This CDR3 has 14 amino acids. Germline assignment: CDR1 SGHRS and CDR2 YFSETQ. V lost 2 bases and J lost 5; bases outside the gene matches: 5. The CDR3 region is CASSLGTGIDEQYF. The CDR3 DNA reads as TGCGCCAGCAGCTTAGGGACAGGGATTGACGAGCAGTACTTC.

This clone was detected only once. The chain couples TRBV6-6 to TRBJ2-5, with 8 bases matching TRBD1. This CDR3 is built from 15 residues. In germline, CDR1 is MNHNY, CDR2 SVGAGI (reference sequence). With 5 bases clipped from V and 7 bases from J, the junction kept 12 bases outside the gene matches. This chain's CDR3 is CASSREVGTGATQYF. The CDR3 DNA reads as TGTGCCAGCAGTCGAGAAGTCGGGACAGGAGCGACCCAGTACTTC.

This sequence joins TRBV28 and TRBJ2-3; D gene ambiguous. CDR1 and CDR2 from the germline V gene are MDHEN and SYDVKM. The ends were cut back, 5 bases at V and 2 bases at J, with 14 bases in the middle. This CDR3 comprises 15 residues. The CDR3: CASSPLMRNTDTQYF. CDR3 coding DNA: TGTGCCAGCAGTCCCCTCATGAGAAACACAGATACGCAGTATTTT.

The J gene is TRBJ2-5, the V gene TRBV27, with 8 bases that match TRBD1. The CDR3 spans 16 residues. Per the germline V gene, CDR1 is MNHEY and CDR2 is SMNVEV (reference sequence). After removal of 6 bases from V and 5 bases from J, the junction contained 14 bases not matched to a gene. DNA of the CDR3: TGTGCCAGCAGGACAGGGGCCAACCTGATCGGGGAGACCCAGTACTTC. It is translated as CASRTGANLIGETQYF.

The sample holds a few counts of this clone. V and J are TRBV6-1 and TRBJ2-7, with a weak D call TRBD2 (7 bases). From germline, CDR1 is MNHNS and CDR2 SASEGT. The CDR3 is made up of 12 amino acids. The V gene lost 5 bases and the J gene lost 6 bases, with 11 bases spanning the gap. CDR3 DNA sequence: TGTGCCAGCAGTTCGGGGGGCCGCGAGCAGTACTTC. Its translation is CASSSGGREQYF.

The rearrangement joins TRBV5-1 to TRBJ2-5; unclear D gene. Germline V gene data show CDR1 as SGHRS and CDR2 as YFSETQ. The ends were cut back, 0 bases at V and 3 bases at J, with 9 bases in the middle. CDR3 length: 14 amino acids. This chain's CDR3 is CASSLDVQEETQYF. DNA of the CDR3: TGCGCCAGCAGCTTGGATGTCCAGGAAGAGACCCAGTACTTC. The whole variable domain, filled in from reference TRBV5-1 and TRBJ2-5, reads KAGVTQTPRYLIKTRGQQVTLSCSPISGHRSVSWYQQTPGQGLQFLFEYFSETQRNKGNFPGRFSGRQFSNSRSEMNVSTLELGDSALYLCASSLDVQEETQYFGPGTRLLVL.

CDR3 DNA: TGTGCCAGCAGCCGGGGGGTGATTCCCCACGAGCAGTACTTC. Translation: CASSRGVIPHEQYF. The chain joins TRBV9 to TRBJ2-7; 7 nucleotides agree with TRBD2. Trimming took 4 bases from V and 5 from J; bases not matched to a gene: 9. The length of the CDR3 is 14 residues. Germline values: CDR1 SGDLS, CDR2 YYNGEE.

The chain is built from TRBV5-6 and TRBJ1-1; D is ambiguous. Germline V gene lookup returns CDR1 SGHDT and CDR2 YYEEEE. The CDR3 is made up of 12 amino acids. The ends were cut back, 2 bases at V and 3 bases at J, with 5 bases in the middle. The CDR3 is CASSFSDTEAFF. The CDR3 bases are TGTGCCAGCAGCTTCTCGGACACTGAAGCTTTCTTT.

The chain recombines TRBV11-2 with TRBJ1-2, with 11 positions matching TRBD1. The CDR3 is 15 residues long. From germline, CDR1 is SGHAT and CDR2 FQNNGV. The ends lost 4 bases at V and 3 bases at J; junction bases unmatched: 4. This CDR3 is CASSSRDRGDYGYTF. The CDR3 coding sequence is TGTGCCAGCAGCTCCCGGGACAGGGGGGACTATGGCTACACCTTC.

This clone was picked up one time. The junction shows a germline mismatch at one end, possibly a read error. Written as DNA, the CDR3 is TGTGCTAGCAGCATTAGCGGGGGGGACACCGGGGAGCTGTTTTTT. Encoded protein: CASSISGGDTGELFF. The chain links TRBV7-7 to TRBJ2-2, with 11 nucleotides matching TRBD2. Germline assignment: CDR1 SSHAT and CDR2 FNYEAQ (reference sequence). The CDR3 covers 15 residues.

V is TRBV5-6 and J is TRBJ2-5; TRBD2 agrees at 7 bases. The germline V gene encodes CDR1 SGHDT and CDR2 YYEEEE. This CDR3 has 15 amino acids. V shed 0 bases and J 5 bases; nucleotides not matched to a gene: 7. CDR3 protein: CASSLGRERVETQYF. The CDR3 nucleotides are TGTGCCAGCAGCTTGGGGCGGGAGAGGGTCGAGACCCAGTACTTC.

The rearrangement uses TRBV27 and TRBJ2-2; the D gene is possibly TRBD1 (6 bases). This CDR3 region has 15 residues. Germline V lookup: CDR1 MNHEY, CDR2 SMNVEV (reference sequence). V lost 5 bases, J lost 5 bases, and 15 bases lay in between. This CDR3 is CASSLNRVITGELFF. In DNA form, the CDR3 reads TGTGCCAGCAGTCTCAACAGGGTTATTACCGGGGAGCTGTTTTTT.

Only one count was recorded for this clone. This rearrangement joins TRBV29-1 to TRBJ1-2; tentative D call: TRBD1 (6 bases). Germline V lookup: CDR1 SQVTM, CDR2 ANQGSEA. The V end was cut by 5 bases, the J end by 3 bases, with 7 bases between. The CDR3 runs 11 residues. The CDR3 reads CSVWTDYGYTF. The DNA of the CDR3 is TGCAGCGTTTGGACAGACTATGGCTACACCTTC.

The CDR3 here is CASSYEAGISDTQYF. For the CDR3, the DNA is TGTGCCAGCAGTTACGAAGCGGGAATATCAGATACGCAGTATTTT. The chain carries TRBV6-5 and TRBJ2-3; 7 nucleotides align to TRBD2. After removal of 2 bases from V and 4 bases from J, the junction contained 6 bases not matched to a gene. CDR1 is MNHEY, CDR2 SVGAGI, per germline. The CDR3 runs to 15 residues.

This clone was seen more than once but under ten times. This rearrangement joins TRBV5-6 to TRBJ2-5; D is possibly TRBD1 (5 bases). The CDR3 contains 13 residues. Trimming removed 4 bases from V and 4 bases from J, with 11 bases in between. Germline V gives CDR1 SGHDT, CDR2 YYEEEE. The CDR3 loop reads CASSHQGRETQYF. For the CDR3, the DNA is TGTGCCAGCAGCCACCAGGGTAGAGAGACCCAGTACTTC. Full variable domain (outside the CDR3, taken from reference TRBV5-6 and TRBJ2-5): DAGVTQSPTHLIKTRGQQVTLRCSPKSGHDTVSWYQQALGQGPQFIFQYYEEEERQRGNFPDRFSGHQFPNYSSELNVNALLLGDSALYLCASSHQGRETQYFGPGTRLLVL.

The chain links TRBV28 to TRBJ2-1; 10 bases are shared with TRBD2. This CDR3 has 15 amino acids. V lost 6 bases, J lost 3 bases, and 5 bases stayed unmatched. The germline V gene encodes CDR1 MDHEN and CDR2 SYDVKM. CDR3 protein: CASRPGLANYNEQFF. CDR3 DNA sequence: TGTGCCAGCAGACCGGGACTAGCGAACTACAATGAGCAGTTCTTC.

CDR3 in amino acids: CASSLLGQGAEGELFF. The CDR3 DNA is TGTGCCAGCAGCCTGCTGGGACAGGGGGCTGAGGGGGAGCTGTTTTTT. The chain couples TRBV7-3 to TRBJ2-2; 12 bases fit TRBD1. V lost 5 bases to trimming and J lost 8 bases; unmatched junction nucleotides: 9. Germline assignment: CDR1 SGHTA and CDR2 FQGTGA. CDR3 length: 16 residues.

The J gene is TRBJ2-7, the V gene TRBV15; 7 bases are a match to TRBD2. CDR1 and CDR2 from the germline V gene are LNHNV and YYDKDF (reference sequence). J lost 5 bases, V lost 4 bases, and 14 bases had no gene match. The CDR3 contains 16 residues. CDR3 region: CATSTRLAPKVNEQYF. CDR3 DNA: TGTGCCACCAGCACCCGACTAGCCCCGAAGGTTAACGAGCAGTACTTC.

The chain carries TRBV5-6 and TRBJ2-1, with a weak D call TRBD1 (6 bases). CDR3 length: 15 residues. Trimming pared 0 bases from V and 0 bases from J, leaving 7 bases between. CDR1 is SGHDT and CDR2 is YYEEEE in the germline V gene. This CDR3 is CASSLGGGSYNEQFF. CDR3 in DNA: TGTGCCAGCAGCTTGGGAGGGGGCTCCTACAATGAGCAGTTCTTC.

This rearrangement joins TRBV7-3 to TRBJ1-1; D is possibly TRBD1 (5 bases). Germline V lookup: CDR1 SGHTA, CDR2 FQGTGA. This CDR3 region has 13 residues. Trimming took off 6 bases at V and 0 bases at J, with 8 bases between the two ends. This chain's CDR3 is CASRSTVNTEAFF. The CDR3 coding sequence is TGTGCCAGCAGATCGACAGTGAACACTGAAGCTTTCTTT.

CDR3 residues: CAWRYRGSPLHF. CDR3 coding DNA: TGTGCCTGGAGGTACAGGGGTTCACCCCTCCACTTT. This rearrangement joins TRBV30 to TRBJ1-6, with 7 bases aligning to TRBD1. V shed 3 bases and J 9 bases; nucleotides not matched to a gene: 2. The germline gives CDR1 GTSNPN, CDR2 SVGIG (reference sequence). The CDR3 spans 12 residues.